A single T cell receptor beta chain is shown here with its context. The antigen is unknown. CDR3 length equals 14 residues. With V trimmed by 3 bases and J by 8 bases, 5 bases remained unmatched. CDR1 is MDHEN and CDR2 is SYDVKM in the germline V gene. This sample was included in a study of graft-versus-host responses after intestinal transplantation. Study in general: In this cohort, recipients had multivisceral, liver-intestinal, or isolated intestinal transplants. Broader study findings: Early declines in HvG clones that occurred post-transplant were associated with peak circulating GvH clone levels. Detected in recipient marrow were GvH clones, some of which were first observed in ileum or blood.

Profiling relied on immunoSEQ multiplex PCR, and the TCRdb table lists in-frame clones only, not all of them. The data contain over 65,000 clones, 80% to 95% of them seen just once; the ten biggest clones take up roughly 0.64%. The receptor was isolated from a human patient who received an intestinal transplant, so some T cells may come from the graft donor. The chain employs TRBV28 and TRBJ1-4; 8 bases match TRBD1. The sample was PBMCs, taken 98 days after intestinal transplantation. CDR3 nucleotides: TGTGCCAGCAGTTTTGAGACAGGGGAAGAAAAACTGTTTTTT. Translating gives CASSFETGEEKLFF.